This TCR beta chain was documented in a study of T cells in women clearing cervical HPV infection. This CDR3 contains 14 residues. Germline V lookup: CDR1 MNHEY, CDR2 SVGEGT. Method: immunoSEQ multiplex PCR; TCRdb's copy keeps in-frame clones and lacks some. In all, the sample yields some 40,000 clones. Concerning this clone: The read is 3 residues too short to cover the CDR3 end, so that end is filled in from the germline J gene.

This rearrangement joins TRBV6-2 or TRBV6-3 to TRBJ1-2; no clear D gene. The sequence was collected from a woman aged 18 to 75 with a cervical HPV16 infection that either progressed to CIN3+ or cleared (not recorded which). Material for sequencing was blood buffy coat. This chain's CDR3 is CASTKGSVVGDYTF. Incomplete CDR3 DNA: TGTGCCAGCACTAAAGGGTCGGTGGTGGGTGAC.